Sequencing of this T cell receptor (beta chain) was carried out in a study of shared clonotypes between healthy human individuals. The study, taken as a whole, reports: Deeper or shallower sequencing was expected to change how clonotypes are shared among donors.

About this clone: Its antigen is unknown.

Within Nashville, Tennessee resided all donors, each a Caucasian adult. CD4+ cells were split into CD45RA+ naive and CD45RA-negative memory subsets. The data were produced by immunoSEQ multiplex PCR, yet TCRdb's version contains in-frame clones alone and is incomplete. The sample holds roughly 2.5 million clones; roughly nine tenths are singletons and the top ten take about 0.13%. This clonotype was obtained from a man in his late teens or twenties in good health. Sample: naive CD4+ T cells sorted from blood. Subset meaning: CD45RA+ positively selected.

CDR3 sequence (DNA): TGTGCCAGCAGTTTGACGCGTATTGAAGCTTTCTTT. Protein: CASSLTRIEAFF. The V call is TRBV28, the J call TRBJ1-1; no definite D call. The V gene's germline CDR1 is MDHEN and CDR2 SYDVKM. Trimming pared 3 bases from V and 7 bases from J, leaving 9 bases between. The CDR3 sequence is 12 residues long.